A selection of T cell receptor beta chains follows, all from one sample in a study of cytomegalovirus exposure and HLA in healthy donors. Measured with immunoSEQ multiplex PCR; TCRdb has only the in-frame clones, and not every one. The sample lists 97,000 or so clones, around 77% occurring once. Sequencing was performed on PBMCs. The receptors were sampled from a male donor in good health and CMV-seropositive. Both conserved end residues are part of each CDR3. The D gene is left open where the match is weak. Size values are once, few and many counts, or a class for expanded clones, and some rows have none.

d_call j_call clone_size v_call cdr3_aa cdr3_nt
- TRBJ2-7 - TRBV28 CASSSPDMSREQYF TGTGCCAGCAGTTCCCCGGACATGTCGCGGGAGCAGTACTTC
TRBD2 TRBJ2-7 - TRBV11-2 CASSRYGTRSSYEQYF TGTGCCAGCAGCCGGTATGGGACTAGGAGCTCCTACGAGCAGTACTTC
- TRBJ2-7 - TRBV28 CASSSSVSEQYF TGTGCCAGCAGTAGTTCGGTTTCCGAGCAGTACTTC
TRBD2 TRBJ2-1 - TRBV12-5 CASGLAPRGGGEQFF TGTGCTAGTGGTTTGGCCCCGCGCGGGGGGGGTGAGCAGTTCTTC
TRBD1 TRBJ1-2 - TRBV28 CASVTGDGYGYTF TGTGCCAGCGTGACAGGGGATGGGTATGGCTACACCTTC
TRBD2 TRBJ2-7 - TRBV27 CASSFSLAGSSYEQYF TGTGCCAGCAGTTTTTCACTAGCGGGATCTTCCTACGAGCAGTACTTC
- TRBJ2-3 few TRBV2 CASNRVSTDTQYF TGTGCCAGCAACAGGGTTAGCACAGATACGCAGTATTTT
- TRBJ2-1 - TRBV2 CASSNYERNEQFF TGTGCCAGCAGTAACTACGAGCGGAATGAGCAGTTCTTC
TRBD1 TRBJ1-2 - TRBV27 CASSPYDRGEVYGYTF TGTGCCAGCAGTCCTTATGACAGGGGAGAGGTGTATGGCTACACCTTC
TRBD2 TRBJ2-7 - TRBV28 CASSSGTSGRFYEQYF TGTGCCAGCAGTTCAGGGACTAGCGGGAGGTTCTACGAGCAGTACTTC
TRBD1 TRBJ2-5 once TRBV7-6 CASSLGGTGIQETQYF TGTGCCAGCAGCTTAGGCGGGACAGGGATCCAAGAGACCCAGTACTTC
TRBD2 TRBJ2-7 few TRBV27 CASKGNGLAGDVRPPLYEQYF TGTGCCAGCAAGGGAAACGGACTAGCGGGGGACGTTCGGCCCCCCCTCTACGAGCAGTACTTC
TRBD1 TRBJ2-6 - TRBV28 CASSLSPGQAPPGANVLTF TGTGCCAGCAGTTTATCCCCGGGACAGGCACCCCCTGGGGCCAACGTCCTGACTTTC
TRBD1 TRBJ1-1 few TRBV30 CAWISRTGEGENTEAFF TGTGCCTGGATCTCCCGGACAGGGGAGGGGGAAAACACTGAAGCTTTCTTT
TRBD1 TRBJ1-4 - TRBV4-2 CASSQDQGQGWEKLFF TGTGCCAGCAGCCAAGATCAAGGACAGGGCTGGGAAAAACTGTTTTTT
- TRBJ2-3 - TRBV5-5 CASSLVGHQTDTQYF TGTGCCAGCAGCTTGGTAGGACACCAGACAGATACGCAGTATTTT